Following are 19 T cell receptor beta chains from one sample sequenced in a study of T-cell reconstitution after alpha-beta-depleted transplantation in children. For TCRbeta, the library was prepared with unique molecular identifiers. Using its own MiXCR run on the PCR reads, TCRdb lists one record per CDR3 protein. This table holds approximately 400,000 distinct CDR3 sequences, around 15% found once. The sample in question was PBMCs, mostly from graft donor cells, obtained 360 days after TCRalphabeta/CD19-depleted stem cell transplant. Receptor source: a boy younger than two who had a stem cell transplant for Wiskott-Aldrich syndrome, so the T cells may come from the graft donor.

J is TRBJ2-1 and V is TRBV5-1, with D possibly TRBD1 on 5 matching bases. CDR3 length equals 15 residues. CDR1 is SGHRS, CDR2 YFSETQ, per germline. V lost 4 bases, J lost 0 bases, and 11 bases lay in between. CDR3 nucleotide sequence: TGCGCCAGCAGCCTTGTCAGGGCCTCCTACAATGAGCAGTTCTTC. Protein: CASSLVRASYNEQFF.

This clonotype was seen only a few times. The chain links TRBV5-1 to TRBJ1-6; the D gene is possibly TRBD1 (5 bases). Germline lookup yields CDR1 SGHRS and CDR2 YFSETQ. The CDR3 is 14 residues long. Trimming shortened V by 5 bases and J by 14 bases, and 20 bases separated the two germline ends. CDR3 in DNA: TGCGCCAGCAGGGGGGTTTCGTCGATGGGGACCCTCCACTTT. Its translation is CASRGVSSMGTLHF.

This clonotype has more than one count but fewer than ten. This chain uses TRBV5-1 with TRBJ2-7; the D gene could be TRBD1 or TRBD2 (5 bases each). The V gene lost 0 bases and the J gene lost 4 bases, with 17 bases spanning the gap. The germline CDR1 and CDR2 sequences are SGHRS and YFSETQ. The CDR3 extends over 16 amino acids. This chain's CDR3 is CASSLARDGEIYEQYF. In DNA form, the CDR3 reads TGCGCCAGCAGCTTGGCCCGGGACGGAGAAATATACGAGCAGTACTTC.

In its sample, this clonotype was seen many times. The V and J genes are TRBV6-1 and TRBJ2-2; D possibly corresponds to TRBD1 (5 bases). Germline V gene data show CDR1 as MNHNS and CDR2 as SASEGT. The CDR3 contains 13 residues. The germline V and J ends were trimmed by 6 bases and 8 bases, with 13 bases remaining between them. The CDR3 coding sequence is TGTGCCAGCAGGACAGTACTCACGGGGGAGCTGTTTTTT. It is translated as CASRTVLTGELFF.

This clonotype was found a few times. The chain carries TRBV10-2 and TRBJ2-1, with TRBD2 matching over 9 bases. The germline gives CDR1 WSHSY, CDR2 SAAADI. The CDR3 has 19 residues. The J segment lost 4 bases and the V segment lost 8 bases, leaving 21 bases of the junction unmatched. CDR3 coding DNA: TGCGCCAGCTGGGCCCTGGGGGGTTCGTCTAGCGGGGAGTACAATGAGCAGTTCTTC. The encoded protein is CASWALGGSSSGEYNEQFF.

The CDR3 nucleotides read TGTGCCAGCAGCTTTGCTGCTCCTTTTTCCTACGAGCAGTACTTC. Translated, it gives CASSFAAPFSYEQYF. The chain uses TRBV7-9 and TRBJ2-7; the D is unclear. This CDR3 contains 15 residues. CDR1 is SEHNR, CDR2 FQNEAQ, per germline (reference sequence). V lost 3 bases and J lost 1, with 13 bases in between.

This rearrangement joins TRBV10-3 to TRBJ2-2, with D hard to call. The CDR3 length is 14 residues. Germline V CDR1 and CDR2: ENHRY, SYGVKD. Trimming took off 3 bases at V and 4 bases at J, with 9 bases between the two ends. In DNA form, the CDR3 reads TGTGCCATCAGTGAACGGCTCACCACCGGGGAGCTGTTTTTT. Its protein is CAISERLTTGELFF.

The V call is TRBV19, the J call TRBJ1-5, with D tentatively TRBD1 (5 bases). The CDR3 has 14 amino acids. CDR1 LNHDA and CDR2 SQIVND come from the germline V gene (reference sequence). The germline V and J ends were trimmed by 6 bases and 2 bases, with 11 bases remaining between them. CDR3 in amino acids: CASRKGWGNQPQHF. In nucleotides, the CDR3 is TGTGCCAGTAGGAAGGGGTGGGGCAATCAGCCCCAGCATTTT.

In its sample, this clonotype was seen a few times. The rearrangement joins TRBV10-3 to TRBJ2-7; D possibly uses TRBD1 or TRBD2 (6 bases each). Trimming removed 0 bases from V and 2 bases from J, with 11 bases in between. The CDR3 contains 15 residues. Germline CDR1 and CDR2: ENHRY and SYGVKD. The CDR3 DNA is TGTGCCATCAGTGAGTCGATGGGGGGCCCCTACGAGCAGTACTTC. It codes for CAISESMGGPYEQYF.

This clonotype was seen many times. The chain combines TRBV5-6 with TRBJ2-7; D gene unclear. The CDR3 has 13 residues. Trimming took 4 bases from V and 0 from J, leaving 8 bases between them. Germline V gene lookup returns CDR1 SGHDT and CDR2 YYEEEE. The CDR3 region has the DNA TGTGCCAGCAGCCTACCGAGCTCCTACGAGCAGTACTTC. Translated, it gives CASSLPSSYEQYF. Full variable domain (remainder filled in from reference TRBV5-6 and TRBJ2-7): DAGVTQSPTHLIKTRGQQVTLRCSPKSGHDTVSWYQQALGQGPQFIFQYYEEEERQRGNFPDRFSGHQFPNYSSELNVNALLLGDSALYLCASSLPSSYEQYFGPGTRLTVT.

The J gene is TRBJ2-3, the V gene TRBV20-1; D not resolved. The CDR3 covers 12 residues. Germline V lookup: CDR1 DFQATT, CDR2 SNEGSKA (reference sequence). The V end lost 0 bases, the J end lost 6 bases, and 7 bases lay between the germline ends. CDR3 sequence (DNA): TGCAGTGCTAGAGACCGGCGGGATACGCAGTATTTT. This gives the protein CSARDRRDTQYF.

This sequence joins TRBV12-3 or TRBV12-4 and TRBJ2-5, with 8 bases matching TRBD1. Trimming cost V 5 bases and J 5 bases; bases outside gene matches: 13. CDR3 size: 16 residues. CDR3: CASSQNLLDRAETQYF. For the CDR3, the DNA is TGTGCCAGCAGTCAAAATCTACTGGACAGGGCTGAGACCCAGTACTTC.

The CDR3 region has the DNA TGCAGTGCAGAAGACACCTCCTACGAGCAGTACTTC. It translates to CSAEDTSYEQYF. The chain combines TRBV20-1 with TRBJ2-7; no clear D gene. The germline gives CDR1 DFQATT, CDR2 SNEGSKA (reference sequence). Between the trimmed V and J ends, which lost 6 bases and 0 bases, there was a span of 9 bases. CDR3 length: 12 residues.

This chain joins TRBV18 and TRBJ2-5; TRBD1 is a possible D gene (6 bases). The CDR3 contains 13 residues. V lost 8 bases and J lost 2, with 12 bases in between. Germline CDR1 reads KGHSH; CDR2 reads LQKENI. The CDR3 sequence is CASSPDSQETQYF. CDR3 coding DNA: TGTGCCAGCAGTCCGGACAGTCAAGAGACCCAGTACTTC.

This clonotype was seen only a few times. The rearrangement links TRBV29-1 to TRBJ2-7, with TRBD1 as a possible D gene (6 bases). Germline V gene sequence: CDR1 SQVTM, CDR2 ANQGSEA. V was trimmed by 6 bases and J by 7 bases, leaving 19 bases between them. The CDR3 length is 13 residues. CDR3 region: CSVQRTGMGEQYF. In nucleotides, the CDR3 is TGCAGCGTGCAACGAACAGGGATGGGGGAGCAGTACTTC.

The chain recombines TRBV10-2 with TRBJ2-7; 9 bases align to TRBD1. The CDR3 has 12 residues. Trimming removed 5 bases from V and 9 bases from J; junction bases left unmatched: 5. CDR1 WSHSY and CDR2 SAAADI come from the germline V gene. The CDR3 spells CASSLDRGLQYF. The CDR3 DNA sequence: TGCGCCAGCAGTTTGGACAGGGGATTGCAGTACTTC.

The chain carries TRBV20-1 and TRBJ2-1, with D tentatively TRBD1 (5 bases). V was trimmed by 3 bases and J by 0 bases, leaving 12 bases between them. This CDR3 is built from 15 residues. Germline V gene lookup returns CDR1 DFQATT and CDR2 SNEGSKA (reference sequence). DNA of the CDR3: TGCAGTGCTAGGTTGCAGGGTGACTCCTACAATGAGCAGTTCTTC. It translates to CSARLQGDSYNEQFF.

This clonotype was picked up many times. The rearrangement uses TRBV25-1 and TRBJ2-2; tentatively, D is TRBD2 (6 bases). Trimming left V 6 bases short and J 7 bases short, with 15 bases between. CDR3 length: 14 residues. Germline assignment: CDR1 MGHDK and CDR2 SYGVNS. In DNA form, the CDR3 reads TGTGCCAGCAGCATGGCGGGGCCAATCGGGGAGCTGTTTTTT. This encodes CASSMAGPIGELFF.

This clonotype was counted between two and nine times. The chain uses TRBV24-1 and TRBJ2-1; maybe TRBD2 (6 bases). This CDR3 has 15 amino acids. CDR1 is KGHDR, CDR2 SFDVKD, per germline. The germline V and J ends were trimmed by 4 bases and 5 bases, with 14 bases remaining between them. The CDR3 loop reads CATSDPGLPHNEQFF. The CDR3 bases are TGTGCCACCAGTGACCCGGGACTGCCCCACAATGAGCAGTTCTTC.